The clone carrying this T cell receptor (beta chain) was detected many times. Profiling relied on immunoSEQ multiplex PCR, and the TCRdb table lists in-frame clones only, not all of them. The table records about 680,000 clones, 60% to 75% of them present only once. The entry originates in a study of shared clonotypes between healthy human individuals. CDR1 is MGHRA, CDR2 YSYEKL, per germline. Trimming left V 0 bases short and J 2 bases short, with 11 bases between. The CDR3 has 17 residues. The genes are TRBV4-1 and TRBJ2-6; tentative D call: TRBD1 (6 bases). Sequencing was performed on memory CD4+ T cells sorted from blood. The subset here: CD45RA-negative fraction. The receptor was derived from a woman younger than 45 in good health. This CDR3 reads CASSQDYRAAGANVLTF. The CDR3 DNA reads TGCGCCAGCAGCCAAGATTACAGGGCAGCTGGGGCCAACGTCCTGACTTTC.